This entry is about one T cell receptor beta chain. Its specificity is not known. Pooling covered second doses at about 4 or about 12 weeks. These data belong to a study of T cell responses to AZD1222 COVID-19 vaccine. Assay used: immunoSEQ multiplex PCR; TCRdb lists only in-frame clones, some missing. The sample lists fewer than 150,000 clones, around nine tenths occurring once. General study results and limits: Two AZD1222 administrations were followed by greater Spike-specific TCR breadth and depth. Clonal diversity may have been underestimated, and the donors were mostly white British, with more females than males. The study reported that nearly half of spike-specific TCRs target unmutated variant regions.

The CDR3 is made up of 11 amino acids. Per germline, CDR1 SNHLY and CDR2 FYNNEI. Trimming shortened V by 2 bases and J by 10 bases, and 9 bases separated the two germline ends. The TCR sequence derives from an adult who received the AZD1222 COVID-19 vaccine. The material was peripheral blood, obtained 28 days after the second AZD1222 dose. The chain couples TRBV2 to TRBJ2-7; D uncertain. CDR3 coding DNA: TGTGCCAGCAGTGAAATAGTAGTACAGTACTTC. Its translation: CASSEIVVQYF. Complete variable domain (other parts from reference TRBV2 and TRBJ2-7): EPEVTQTPSHQVTQMGQEVILRCVPISNHLYFYWYRQILGQKVEFLVSFYNNEISEKSEIFDDQFSVERPDGSNFTLKIRSTKLEDSAMYFCASSEIVVQYFGPGTRLTVT.